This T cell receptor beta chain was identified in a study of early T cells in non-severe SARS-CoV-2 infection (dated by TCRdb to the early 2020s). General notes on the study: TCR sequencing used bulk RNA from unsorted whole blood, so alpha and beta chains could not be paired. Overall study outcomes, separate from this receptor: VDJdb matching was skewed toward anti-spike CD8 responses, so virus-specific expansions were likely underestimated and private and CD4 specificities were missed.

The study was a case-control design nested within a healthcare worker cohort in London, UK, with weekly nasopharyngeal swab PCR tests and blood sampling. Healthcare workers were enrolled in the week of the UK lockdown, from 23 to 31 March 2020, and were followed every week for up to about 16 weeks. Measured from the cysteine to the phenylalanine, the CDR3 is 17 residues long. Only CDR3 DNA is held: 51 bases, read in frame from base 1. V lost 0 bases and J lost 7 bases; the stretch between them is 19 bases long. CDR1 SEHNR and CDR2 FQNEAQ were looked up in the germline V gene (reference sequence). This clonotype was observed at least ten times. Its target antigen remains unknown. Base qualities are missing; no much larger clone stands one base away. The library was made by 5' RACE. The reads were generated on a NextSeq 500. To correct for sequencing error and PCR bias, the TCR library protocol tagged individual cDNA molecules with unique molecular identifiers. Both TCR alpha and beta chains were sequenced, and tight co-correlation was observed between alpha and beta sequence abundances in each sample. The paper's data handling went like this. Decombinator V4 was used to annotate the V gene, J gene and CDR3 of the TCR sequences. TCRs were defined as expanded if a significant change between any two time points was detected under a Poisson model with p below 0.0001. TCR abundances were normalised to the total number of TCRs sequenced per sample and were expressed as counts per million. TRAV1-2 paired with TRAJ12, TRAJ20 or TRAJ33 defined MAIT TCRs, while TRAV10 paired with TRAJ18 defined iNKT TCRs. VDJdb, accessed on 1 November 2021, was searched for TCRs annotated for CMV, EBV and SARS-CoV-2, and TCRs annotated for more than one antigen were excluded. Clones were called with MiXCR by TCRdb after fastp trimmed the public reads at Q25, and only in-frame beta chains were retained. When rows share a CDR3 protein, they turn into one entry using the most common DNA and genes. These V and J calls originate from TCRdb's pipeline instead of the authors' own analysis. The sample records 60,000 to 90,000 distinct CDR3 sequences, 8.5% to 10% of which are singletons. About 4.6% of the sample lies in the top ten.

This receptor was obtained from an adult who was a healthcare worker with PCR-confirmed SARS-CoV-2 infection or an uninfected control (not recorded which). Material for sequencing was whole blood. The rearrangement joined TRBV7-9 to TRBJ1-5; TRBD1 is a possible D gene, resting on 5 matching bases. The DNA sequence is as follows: TGTGCCAGCAGCTTAGCGATCTCTAGCAGGGTCCGGCAGCCCCAGCATTTT. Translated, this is CASSLAISSRVRQPQHF.